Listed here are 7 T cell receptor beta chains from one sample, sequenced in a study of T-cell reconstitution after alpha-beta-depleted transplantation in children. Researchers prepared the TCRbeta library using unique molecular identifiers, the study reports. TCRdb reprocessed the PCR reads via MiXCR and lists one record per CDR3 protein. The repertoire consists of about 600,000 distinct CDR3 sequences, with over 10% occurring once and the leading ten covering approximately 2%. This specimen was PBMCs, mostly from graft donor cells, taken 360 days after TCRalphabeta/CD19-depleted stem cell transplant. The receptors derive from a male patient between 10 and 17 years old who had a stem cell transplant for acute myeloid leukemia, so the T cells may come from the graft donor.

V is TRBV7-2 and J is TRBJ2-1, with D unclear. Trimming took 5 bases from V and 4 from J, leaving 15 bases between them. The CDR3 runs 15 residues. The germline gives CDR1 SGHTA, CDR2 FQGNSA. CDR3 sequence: CASSPRLPKYNEQFF. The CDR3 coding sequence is TGTGCCAGCAGCCCCCGGTTACCGAAATACAATGAGCAGTTCTTC. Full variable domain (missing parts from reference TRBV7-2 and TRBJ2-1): GAGVSQSPSNKVTEKGKDVELRCDPISGHTALYWYRQSLGQGLEFLIYFQGNSAPDKSGLPSDRFSAERTGGSVSTLTIQRTQQEDSAVYLCASSPRLPKYNEQFFGPGTRLTVL.

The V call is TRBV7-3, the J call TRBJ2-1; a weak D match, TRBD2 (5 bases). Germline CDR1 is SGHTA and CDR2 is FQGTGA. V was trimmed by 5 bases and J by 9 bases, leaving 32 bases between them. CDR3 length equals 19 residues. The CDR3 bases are TGTGCCAGCAGCCCGTTAGGTCTAGGGAGAGGGCTCACCTACGGTGAGCAGTTCTTC. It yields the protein CASSPLGLGRGLTYGEQFF. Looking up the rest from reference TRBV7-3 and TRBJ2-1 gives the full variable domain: GAGVSQTPSNKVTEKGKYVELRCDPISGHTALYWYRQSLGQGPEFLIYFQGTGAADDSGLPNDRFFAVRPEGSVSTLKIQRTERGDSAVYLCASSPLGLGRGLTYGEQFFGPGTRLTVL.

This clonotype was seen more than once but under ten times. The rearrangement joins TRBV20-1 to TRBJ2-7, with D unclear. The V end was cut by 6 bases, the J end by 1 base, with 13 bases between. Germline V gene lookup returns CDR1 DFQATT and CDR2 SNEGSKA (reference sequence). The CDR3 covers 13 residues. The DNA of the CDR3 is TGCAGTGCCCAATCCGGGCCTTCCTACGAGCAGTACTTC. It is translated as CSAQSGPSYEQYF.

CDR3 residues: CASSSSGTGRYEQYF. In DNA form, the CDR3 reads TGTGCCAGCAGTTCCTCCGGGACAGGGAGGTACGAGCAGTACTTC. This rearrangement joins TRBV6-5 to TRBJ2-7, with TRBD1 matching 9 bases. Trimming took 4 bases from V and 4 from J; bases not matched to a gene: 8. CDR3 length: 15 amino acids. CDR1 is MNHEY, CDR2 SVGAGI, per germline.

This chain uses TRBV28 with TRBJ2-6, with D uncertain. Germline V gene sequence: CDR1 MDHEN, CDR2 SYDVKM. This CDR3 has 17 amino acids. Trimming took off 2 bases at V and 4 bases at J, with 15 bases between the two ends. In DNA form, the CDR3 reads TGTGCCAGCAGTTTACCAGAAACGCTCGGGGGGGCCAACGTCCTGACTTTC. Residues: CASSLPETLGGANVLTF.

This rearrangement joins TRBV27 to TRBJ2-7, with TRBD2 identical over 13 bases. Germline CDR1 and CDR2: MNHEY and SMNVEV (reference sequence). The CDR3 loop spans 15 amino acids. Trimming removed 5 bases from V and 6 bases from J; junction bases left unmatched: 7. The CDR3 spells CASSIRTSGSGEQYF. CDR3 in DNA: TGTGCCAGCAGTATACGGACTAGCGGGAGCGGCGAGCAGTACTTC.

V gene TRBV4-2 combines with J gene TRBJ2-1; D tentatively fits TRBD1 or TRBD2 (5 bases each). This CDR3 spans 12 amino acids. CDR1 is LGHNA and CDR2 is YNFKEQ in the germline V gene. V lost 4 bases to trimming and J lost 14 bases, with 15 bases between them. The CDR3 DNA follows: TGTGCCAGCAGCCTGGGGCGAGGGCGTGAGTTCTTC. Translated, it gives CASSLGRGREFF.